This T cell receptor beta chain was retrieved from a study of regulatory T cells in long-lasting Graves disease. Relying on iRepertoire HTBI primers and Arm-PCR of CDR3 regions, the team built TCR beta libraries. MiXCR, applied by TCRdb to the multiplex PCR reads, yields one record per CDR3 protein. The data show about 430,000 distinct CDR3 sequences, over 12% seen once. Study outcomes and limitations: Blood alone, not thyroid tissue, was studied. A greater number of public clonotypes (about 2,900) was shared by persistent patients than by new patients (roughly 880).

V lost 0 bases and J 5 bases, leaving 10 bases between the germline ends. The CDR3 is made up of 15 amino acids. Germline V CDR1 and CDR2: MNHEY, SMNVEV (reference sequence). Concerning this clonotype itself: What it recognizes is unknown. Since a much larger clone is just one base distant, this may be a read error. Lacking the conserved final phenylalanine or tryptophan, this CDR3 likely reflects a read error.

The time point was: newly diagnosed GD, antithyroid drugs for less than 3 months. Following extraction of RNA from PBMCs, that RNA was used to make the TCR library. This sample also belongs to another study, concerning T cells in Graves' hyperthyroidism and ophthalmopathy. That source reports: Absent ophthalmopathy progression within 18 months defined stable Graves' hyperthyroidism.

This sequence originates from a woman aged 40 to 50 with Graves disease. The sample here was peripheral blood mononuclear cells (PBMCs), taken at new diagnosis, from a patient treated with antithyroid drugs. The chain carries TRBV27 and TRBJ1-4, with D maybe TRBD1 (5 bases). The CDR3 DNA is TGTGCCAGCAGTTTATCGTTGGAGGGGAATGAAAAACTGTTTTCT. Protein product: CASSLSLEGNEKLFS.